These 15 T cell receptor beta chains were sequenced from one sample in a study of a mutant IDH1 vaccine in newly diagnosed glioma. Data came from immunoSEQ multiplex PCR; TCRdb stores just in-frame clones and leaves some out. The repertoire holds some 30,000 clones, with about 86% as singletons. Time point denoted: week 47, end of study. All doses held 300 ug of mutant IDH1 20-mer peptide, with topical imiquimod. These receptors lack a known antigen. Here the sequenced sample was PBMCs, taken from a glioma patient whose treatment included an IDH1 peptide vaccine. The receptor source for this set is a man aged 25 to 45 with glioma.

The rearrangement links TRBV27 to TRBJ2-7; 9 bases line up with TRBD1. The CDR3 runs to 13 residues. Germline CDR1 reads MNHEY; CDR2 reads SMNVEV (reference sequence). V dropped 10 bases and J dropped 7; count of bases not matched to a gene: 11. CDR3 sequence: CATMGQGIEEQYF. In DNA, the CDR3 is TGTGCCACCATGGGACAGGGAATAGAAGAGCAGTACTTC.

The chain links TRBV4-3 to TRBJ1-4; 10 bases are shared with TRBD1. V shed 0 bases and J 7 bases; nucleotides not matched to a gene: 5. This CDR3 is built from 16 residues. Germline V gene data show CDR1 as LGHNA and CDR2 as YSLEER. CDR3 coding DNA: TGCGCCAGCAGCCAAGATTTGGGGACAGGGGTTGAAAAACTGTTTTTT. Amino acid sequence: CASSQDLGTGVEKLFF.

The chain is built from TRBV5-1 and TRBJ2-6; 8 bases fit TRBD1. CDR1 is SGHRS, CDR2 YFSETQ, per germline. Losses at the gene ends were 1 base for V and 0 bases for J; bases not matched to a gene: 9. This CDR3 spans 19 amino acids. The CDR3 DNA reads TGCGCCAGCAGCTTGCTCCCGGGACAGGTGAACTCTGGGGCCAACGTCCTGACTTTC. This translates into CASSLLPGQVNSGANVLTF.

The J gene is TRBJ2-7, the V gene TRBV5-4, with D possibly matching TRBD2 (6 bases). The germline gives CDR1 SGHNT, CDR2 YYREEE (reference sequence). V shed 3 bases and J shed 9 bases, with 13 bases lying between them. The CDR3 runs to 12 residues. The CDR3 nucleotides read TGTGCCAGCAGCTCGGACCGGGGAGGGCAGTACTTC. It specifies CASSSDRGGQYF.

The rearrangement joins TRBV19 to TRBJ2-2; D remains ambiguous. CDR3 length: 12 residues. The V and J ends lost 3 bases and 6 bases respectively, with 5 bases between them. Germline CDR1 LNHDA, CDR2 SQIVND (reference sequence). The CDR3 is CASSIPAGELFF. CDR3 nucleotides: TGTGCCAGTAGTATTCCGGCCGGGGAGCTGTTTTTT.

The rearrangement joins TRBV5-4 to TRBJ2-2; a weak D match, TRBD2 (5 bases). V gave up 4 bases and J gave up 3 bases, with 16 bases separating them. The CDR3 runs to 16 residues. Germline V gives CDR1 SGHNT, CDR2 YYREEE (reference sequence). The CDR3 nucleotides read TGTGCCAGCAGCCCCCCGGGAAATTCCTACACCGGGGAGCTGTTTTTT. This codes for CASSPPGNSYTGELFF.

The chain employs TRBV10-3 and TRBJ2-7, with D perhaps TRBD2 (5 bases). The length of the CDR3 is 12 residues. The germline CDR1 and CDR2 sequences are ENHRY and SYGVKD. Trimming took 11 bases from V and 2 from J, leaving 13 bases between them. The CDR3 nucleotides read TGTGCCTCGAGGGAGTCCGCCTACGAGCAGTACTTC. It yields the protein CASRESAYEQYF.

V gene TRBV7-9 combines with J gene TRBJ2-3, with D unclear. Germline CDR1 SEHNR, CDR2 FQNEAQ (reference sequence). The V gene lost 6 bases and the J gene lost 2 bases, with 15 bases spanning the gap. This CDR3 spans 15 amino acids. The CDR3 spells CASSSTQLYTDTQYF. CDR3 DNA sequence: TGTGCCAGCAGTTCAACTCAACTTTACACAGATACGCAGTATTTT.

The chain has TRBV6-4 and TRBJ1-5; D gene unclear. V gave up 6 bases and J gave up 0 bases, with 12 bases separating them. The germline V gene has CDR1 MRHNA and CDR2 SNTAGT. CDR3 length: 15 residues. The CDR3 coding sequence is TGTGCCAGCAGCGAAGTAGCAGATAGCAATCAGCCCCAGCATTTT. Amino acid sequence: CASSEVADSNQPQHF.

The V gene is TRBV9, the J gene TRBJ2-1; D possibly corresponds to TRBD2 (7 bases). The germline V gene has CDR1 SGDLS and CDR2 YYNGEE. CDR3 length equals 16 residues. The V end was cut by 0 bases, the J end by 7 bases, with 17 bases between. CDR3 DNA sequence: TGTGCCAGCAGCGTAGGACCGGCGGGGGCAGGGAATGAGCAGTTCTTC. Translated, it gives CASSVGPAGAGNEQFF.

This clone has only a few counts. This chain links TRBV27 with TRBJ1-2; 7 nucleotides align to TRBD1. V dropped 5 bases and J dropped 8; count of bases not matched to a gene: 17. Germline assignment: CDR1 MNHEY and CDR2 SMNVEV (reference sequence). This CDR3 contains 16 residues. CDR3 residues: CASSPRDSTYTRGYTF. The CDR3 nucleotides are TGTGCCAGCAGTCCTCGGGACAGTACCTATACCCGGGGCTACACCTTC.

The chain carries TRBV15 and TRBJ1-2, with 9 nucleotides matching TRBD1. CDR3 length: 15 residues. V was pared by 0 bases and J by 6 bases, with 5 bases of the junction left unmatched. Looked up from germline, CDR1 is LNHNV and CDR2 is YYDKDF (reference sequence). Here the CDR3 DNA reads TGTGCCACCAGCAGAGATCGGTGGACAGGGGATGGCTACACCTTC. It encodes CATSRDRWTGDGYTF.

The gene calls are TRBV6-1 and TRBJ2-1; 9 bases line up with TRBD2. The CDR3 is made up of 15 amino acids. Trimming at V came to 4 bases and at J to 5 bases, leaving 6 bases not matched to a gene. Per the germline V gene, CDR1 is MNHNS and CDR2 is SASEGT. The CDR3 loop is CASSVVRLADNEQFF. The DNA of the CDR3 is TGTGCCAGCAGTGTAGTAAGACTAGCGGACAATGAGCAGTTCTTC.

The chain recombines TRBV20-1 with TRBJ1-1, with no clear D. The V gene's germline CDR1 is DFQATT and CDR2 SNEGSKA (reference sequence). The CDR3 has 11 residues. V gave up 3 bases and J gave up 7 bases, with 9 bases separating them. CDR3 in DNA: TGCAGTGCTAGTCCTACTGGTGAAGCTTTCTTT. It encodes CSASPTGEAFF.

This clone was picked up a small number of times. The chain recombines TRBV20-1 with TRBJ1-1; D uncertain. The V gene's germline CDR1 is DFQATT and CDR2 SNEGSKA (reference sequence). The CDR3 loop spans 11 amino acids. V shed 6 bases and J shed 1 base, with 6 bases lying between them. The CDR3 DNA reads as TGCAGTGCCCCCCAGAACACTGAAGCTTTCTTT. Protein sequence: CSAPQNTEAFF.